These 8 T cell receptor beta chains came from one sample sequenced in a study of blood T cell repertoires in COVID-19. Assay: immunoSEQ multiplex PCR; the TCRdb copy retains only in-frame clones and omits some. The repertoire has 300,000 to 400,000 clones, more than 75% of them found once; the top ten carry 0.97%. Sequenced material: PBMCs or T cells enriched from blood (not recorded which). Receptors were obtained from a woman in her thirties with acute COVID-19.

This rearrangement joins TRBV7-2 to TRBJ1-1, with D unresolved. The V and J ends lost 4 bases and 1 base respectively, with 10 bases between them. Germline CDR1 reads SGHTA; CDR2 reads FQGNSA. The CDR3 has 14 amino acids. CDR3 sequence (DNA): TGTGCCAGCAGCTCCCTAGCCCAGAACACTGAAGCTTTCTTT. Translated: CASSSLAQNTEAFF.

The V gene is TRBV7-2, the J gene TRBJ1-4, with 7 bases fitting TRBD1. The CDR3 runs to 15 residues. The ends lost 4 bases at V and 2 bases at J; junction bases unmatched: 4. Germline V gene data show CDR1 as SGHTA and CDR2 as FQGNSA. The CDR3 nucleotides read TGTGCCAGCAGCTACACAGGGGTGACTAATGAAAAACTGTTTTTT. Its translation is CASSYTGVTNEKLFF.

J is TRBJ1-5 and V is TRBV2; the match to TRBD1 covers 8 bases. Germline CDR1 and CDR2: SNHLY and FYNNEI. The CDR3 is 15 amino acids. V lost 1 base to trimming and J lost 6 bases; unmatched junction nucleotides: 5. The CDR3 sequence is CASSEGTGMVQPQHF. DNA of the CDR3: TGTGCCAGCAGTGAAGGGACAGGGATGGTTCAGCCCCAGCATTTT. Together with reference TRBV2 and TRBJ1-5, the CDR3 gives the full variable domain: EPEVTQTPSHQVTQMGQEVILRCVPISNHLYFYWYRQILGQKVEFLVSFYNNEISEKSEIFDDQFSVERPDGSNFTLKIRSTKLEDSAMYFCASSEGTGMVQPQHFGDGTRLSIL.

The chain employs TRBV5-1 and TRBJ1-4; a possible D gene is TRBD1 (5 bases). This CDR3 is 15 amino acids long. Trimming took off 4 bases at V and 5 bases at J, with 15 bases between the two ends. CDR1 and CDR2 from the germline V gene are SGHRS and YFSETQ. The chain's CDR3 is CASSRSGDGNEKLFF. The CDR3 bases are TGCGCCAGCAGCCGGTCGGGGGACGGCAATGAAAAACTGTTTTTT.

The chain recombines TRBV6-4 with TRBJ1-6; the D is unclear. CDR1 and CDR2 from the germline V gene are MRHNA and SNTAGT. V was pared by 0 bases and J by 8 bases, with 8 bases between. CDR3 size: 14 residues. CDR3 region: CASSDSIADSPLHF. The CDR3 DNA reads as TGTGCCAGCAGTGACTCTATAGCTGATTCACCCCTCCACTTT.

The chain is built from TRBV11-2 and TRBJ1-6; D unclear. The germline V gene encodes CDR1 SGHAT and CDR2 FQNNGV. V lost 5 bases and J lost 10, with 12 bases in between. This CDR3 is built from 13 residues. The CDR3 DNA follows: TGTGCCAGCAGCCCCCCGGGAGGATCACCCCTCCACTTT. Translated, it gives CASSPPGGSPLHF.

The V and J genes are TRBV7-2 and TRBJ1-3; a possible D gene is TRBD1 (6 bases). The CDR3 is 15 residues long. V was shortened by 4 bases and J by 4 bases, with 14 bases between the two germline ends. CDR1 and CDR2 (germline): SGHTA, FQGNSA. The CDR3: CASSSNRVPGNTIYF. CDR3 coding DNA: TGTGCCAGCAGCTCAAACAGGGTACCCGGAAACACCATATATTTT.

V usage is TRBV10-1 and J usage is TRBJ2-1, with TRBD2 matching over 7 bases. CDR3 length: 15 amino acids. The V segment lost 2 bases and the J segment 2 bases; nucleotides outside the gene matches: 3. Germline V gene data show CDR1 as WNHNN and CDR2 as SYGVQD (reference sequence). DNA for the CDR3: TGCGCCAGCAGTGAGGGGGGGGTAACCTACAATGAGCAGTTCTTC. Its translation: CASSEGGVTYNEQFF.